These 18 T cell receptor beta chains were sequenced from one sample in a study of OX40 agonist ivuxolimab in advanced cancers. Generated by immunoSEQ multiplex PCR, the TCRdb table keeps only in-frame clones and is missing some. The data show about 86,000 clones, less than 95% seen once. Sequenced here: CD4+ or CD8+ T cells sorted from blood, sampled in a trial of the OX40 agonist ivuxolimab. The receptors shown here come from an adult with an advanced solid tumor such as melanoma, head and neck, liver or kidney cancer.

The chain has TRBV28 and TRBJ1-1, with TRBD1 matching over 11 bases. CDR3 size: 15 residues. J lost 3 bases, V lost 9 bases, and 9 bases had no gene match. The germline CDR1 and CDR2 sequences are MDHEN and SYDVKM. In DNA form, the CDR3 reads TGTGCCAGTAAAAGGACAGGGGGCGCCCACACTGAAGCTTTCTTT. This codes for CASKRTGGAHTEAFF. Based on the CDR3 plus reference TRBV28 and TRBJ1-1, the full variable domain is DVKVTQSSRYLVKRTGEKVFLECVQDMDHENMFWYRQDPGLGLRLIYFSYDVKMKEKGDIPEGYSVSREKKERFSLILESASTNQTSMYLCASKRTGGAHTEAFFGQGTRLTVV.

The J gene is TRBJ2-7, the V gene TRBV7-2; unclear D gene. V was pared by 2 bases and J by 3 bases, with 5 bases between. CDR1 and CDR2 (germline): SGHTA, FQGNSA. The CDR3 spans 12 residues. The CDR3 reads CASSLYGYEQYF. Written as DNA, the CDR3 is TGTGCCAGCAGCTTATATGGCTACGAGCAGTACTTC.

The rearrangement links TRBV30 to TRBJ2-5, with D uncertain. With the DNA end fitting TRBJ2-7 better, the J assignment may be wrong. The CDR3 totals 12 residues. Germline assignment: CDR1 GTSNPN and CDR2 SVGIG (reference sequence). CDR3 loop: CAWSTASYEQYF. The DNA of the CDR3 is TGTGCCTGGAGTACCGCTTCCTACGAGCAGTACTTC.

The genes are TRBV11-3 and TRBJ2-7; no clear D. Looked up from germline, CDR1 is SGHNT and CDR2 is YENEEA. Deletions cut 3 bases from V and 2 bases from J, with 8 bases between. The CDR3 spans 13 residues. The CDR3 DNA sequence: TGTGCCAGCAGCTTCCTTCTTGCCTACGAGCAGTACTTC. This translates into CASSFLLAYEQYF.

V and J are TRBV6-5 and TRBJ2-3; TRBD2 matches 8 bases. The CDR3 totals 16 residues. Trimming took 1 base from V and 1 from J; bases not matched to a gene: 4. Germline V gene sequence: CDR1 MNHEY, CDR2 SVGAGI. The DNA of the CDR3 is TGTGCCAGCAGTTACTTCCCGGGGGGGGGCACAGATACGCAGTATTTT. It specifies CASSYFPGGGTDTQYF.

DNA for the CDR3: TGTGCCAGCAGTTTGGGGTGGCAGGGGGCTGAAAAACTGTTTTTT. Translation gives CASSLGWQGAEKLFF. V gene TRBV27 combines with J gene TRBJ1-4; 8 bases are shared with TRBD1. This CDR3 contains 15 residues. The V gene's germline CDR1 is MNHEY and CDR2 SMNVEV (reference sequence). V lost 3 bases, J lost 7 bases, and 7 bases stayed unmatched.

The J gene is TRBJ2-7, the V gene TRBV5-1; 8 bases fit TRBD1. There are 14 residues in the CDR3. V lost 4 bases, J lost 4 bases, and 7 bases stayed unmatched. The V gene's germline CDR1 is SGHRS and CDR2 YFSETQ. CDR3 sequence (DNA): TGCGCCAGCAGCCCGACAGGGGCCGCTTACGAGCAGTACTTC. Translated: CASSPTGAAYEQYF.

This clone was detected a few times. The chain combines TRBV30 with TRBJ1-3; D ambiguous. V gave up 2 bases and J gave up 2 bases, with 7 bases separating them. The CDR3 spans 13 residues. CDR1 is GTSNPN, CDR2 SVGIG, per germline (reference sequence). The CDR3 sequence: CAWSRETGNTIYF. The CDR3 nucleotides are TGTGCCTGGAGTAGGGAGACTGGAAACACCATATATTTT.

The chain links TRBV5-8 to TRBJ2-3, with TRBD2 identical over 9 bases. CDR1 and CDR2 (germline): SGHTS, YDEGEE. CDR3 size: 16 residues. V was clipped by 0 bases and J by 2 bases; unmatched bases: 4. Here the CDR3 reads CASSLGRTSVTDTQYF. CDR3 DNA sequence: TGTGCCAGCAGCTTGGGACGGACTAGCGTCACAGATACGCAGTATTTT.

V is TRBV12-5 and J is TRBJ2-1, with a weak D call TRBD1 (6 bases). The CDR3 has 16 residues. V shed 0 bases and J shed 5 bases, with 14 bases lying between them. Germline CDR1 reads LGHNT; CDR2 reads FRNRAP. Here the CDR3 reads CASGLVLGTHNNEQFF. CDR3 coding DNA: TGTGCTAGTGGTTTGGTACTAGGGACACACAACAATGAGCAGTTCTTC.

This clone has only a few counts. V is TRBV11-2 and J is TRBJ1-4; 7 nucleotides align to TRBD1. The CDR3 contains 15 residues. V trimming: 1 base; J trimming: 8 bases; junction bases outside the gene matches: 7. The germline V gene encodes CDR1 SGHAT and CDR2 FQNNGV. CDR3 protein: CASSLAFGTAEKLFF. Written as DNA, the CDR3 is TGTGCCAGCAGCTTAGCCTTTGGGACAGCCGAAAAACTGTTTTTT.

The gene calls are TRBV7-9 and TRBJ2-2; a possible D gene is TRBD1 (6 bases). This CDR3 contains 15 residues. Trimming removed 3 bases from V and 0 bases from J, with 8 bases in between. Germline V gene data show CDR1 as SEHNR and CDR2 as FQNEAQ (reference sequence). CDR3 nucleotide sequence: TGTGCCAGCAGCTTCAGGGGAACGAACACCGGGGAGCTGTTTTTT. Its protein is CASSFRGTNTGELFF.

This chain connects TRBV7-3 to TRBJ2-3; 13 bases agree with TRBD2. Germline assignment: CDR1 SGHTA and CDR2 FQGTGA. There are 16 residues in the CDR3. Trimming removed 4 bases from V and 4 bases from J; junction bases left unmatched: 5. CDR3 DNA sequence: TGTGCCAGCAGCTCGGGACTAGCGGGATTACCAGATACGCAGTATTTT. Its translation is CASSSGLAGLPDTQYF.

This chain connects TRBV10-3 to TRBJ2-5; 9 bases are shared with TRBD1. The end of the DNA is better explained by TRBJ2-7, so the J call may be wrong. From germline, CDR1 is ENHRY and CDR2 SYGVKD. CDR3 length: 18 amino acids. CDR3 nucleotide sequence: TGTGCCATCAGTGAGTCCCCCAGAGACAGGGGGTTATCCTACGAGCAGTACTTC. Amino acid sequence: CAISESPRDRGLSYEQYF.

The gene calls are TRBV12-5 and TRBJ2-7, with TRBD1 matching 8 bases. The length of the CDR3 is 12 residues. Germline CDR1 reads LGHNT; CDR2 reads FRNRAP. Trimming removed 6 bases from V and 2 bases from J; junction bases left unmatched: 0. This chain's CDR3 is CASGTGAYEQYF. For the CDR3, the DNA is TGTGCTAGTGGGACAGGGGCCTACGAGCAGTACTTC.

The chain recombines TRBV5-1 with TRBJ2-7, with D possibly TRBD2 on 6 matching bases. Germline V CDR1 and CDR2: SGHRS, YFSETQ. V lost 4 bases and J 2 bases, leaving 13 bases between the germline ends. The CDR3 has 14 amino acids. The CDR3 bases are TGCGCCAGCAGCCCCATTAGCGGCCCCTACGAGCAGTACTTC. Its translation: CASSPISGPYEQYF.

The CDR3 sequence is CASSATSGPYEQYF. The CDR3 DNA sequence: TGTGCCAGCAGTGCGACTAGCGGCCCATACGAGCAGTACTTC. The rearrangement joins TRBV6-6 to TRBJ2-7, with 9 bases identical to TRBD2. Looked up from germline, CDR1 is MNHNY and CDR2 is SVGAGI (reference sequence). The CDR3 has 14 residues. The V segment lost 5 bases and the J segment 4 bases; nucleotides outside the gene matches: 6.

This chain uses TRBV13 with TRBJ2-1, with no clear D. The germline CDR1 and CDR2 sequences are PRHDT and FYEKMQ (reference sequence). V was pared by 4 bases and J by 5 bases, with 6 bases between. This CDR3 comprises 12 residues. This CDR3 is CASSSQNNEQFF. The DNA of the CDR3 is TGTGCCAGCAGCTCACAAAACAATGAGCAGTTCTTC.